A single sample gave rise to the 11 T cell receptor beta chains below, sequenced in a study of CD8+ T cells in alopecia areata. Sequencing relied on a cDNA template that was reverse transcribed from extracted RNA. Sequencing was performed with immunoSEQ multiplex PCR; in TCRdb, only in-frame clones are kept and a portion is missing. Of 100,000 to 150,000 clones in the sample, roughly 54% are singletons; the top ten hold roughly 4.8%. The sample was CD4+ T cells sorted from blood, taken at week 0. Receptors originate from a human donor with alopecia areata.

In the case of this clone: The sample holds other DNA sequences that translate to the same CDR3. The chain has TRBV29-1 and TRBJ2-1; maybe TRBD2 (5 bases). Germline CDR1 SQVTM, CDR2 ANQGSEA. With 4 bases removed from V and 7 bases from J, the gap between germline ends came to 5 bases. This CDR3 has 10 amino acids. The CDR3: CSVGGNEQFF. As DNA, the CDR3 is TGCAGCGTTGGCGGGAATGAGCAGTTCTTC.

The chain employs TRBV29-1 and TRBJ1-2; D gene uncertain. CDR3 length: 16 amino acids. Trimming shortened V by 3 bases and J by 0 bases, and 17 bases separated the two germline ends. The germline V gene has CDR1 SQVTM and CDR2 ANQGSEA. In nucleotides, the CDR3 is TGCAGCGTTGATGGTAGGGCAGGCAGGACTAACTATGGCTACACCTTC. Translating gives CSVDGRAGRTNYGYTF.

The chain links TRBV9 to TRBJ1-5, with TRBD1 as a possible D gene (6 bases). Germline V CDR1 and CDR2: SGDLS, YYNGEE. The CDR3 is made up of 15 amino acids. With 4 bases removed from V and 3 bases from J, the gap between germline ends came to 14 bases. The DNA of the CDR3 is TGTGCCAGCAGCCCTACAGGGATCGCCAATCAGCCCCAGCATTTT. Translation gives CASSPTGIANQPQHF.

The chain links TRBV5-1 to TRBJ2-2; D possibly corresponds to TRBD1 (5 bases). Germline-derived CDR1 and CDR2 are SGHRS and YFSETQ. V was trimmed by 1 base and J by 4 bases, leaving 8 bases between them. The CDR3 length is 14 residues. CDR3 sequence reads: CASSLWQGTGELFF. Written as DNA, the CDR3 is TGCGCCAGCAGCTTGTGGCAGGGCACCGGGGAGCTGTTTTTT.

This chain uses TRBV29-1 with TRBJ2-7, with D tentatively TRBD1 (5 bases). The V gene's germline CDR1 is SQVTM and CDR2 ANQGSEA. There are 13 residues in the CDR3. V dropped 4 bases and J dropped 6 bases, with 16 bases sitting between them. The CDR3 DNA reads TGCAGCGTTGGGAGCAGGGTACCCCTCGAGCAGTACTTC. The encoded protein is CSVGSRVPLEQYF.

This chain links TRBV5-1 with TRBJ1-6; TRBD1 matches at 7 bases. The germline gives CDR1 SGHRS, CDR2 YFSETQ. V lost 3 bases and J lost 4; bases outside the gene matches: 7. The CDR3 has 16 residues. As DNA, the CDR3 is TGCGCCAGCAGCTCCGAGCCGGGACAGTATAATTCACCCCTCCACTTT. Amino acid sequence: CASSSEPGQYNSPLHF.

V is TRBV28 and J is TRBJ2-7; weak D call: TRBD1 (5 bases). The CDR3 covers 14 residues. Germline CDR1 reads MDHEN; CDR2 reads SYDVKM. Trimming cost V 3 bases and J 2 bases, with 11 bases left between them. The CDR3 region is CASSLAAGPYEQYF. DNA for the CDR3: TGTGCCAGCAGTTTGGCGGCAGGGCCCTACGAGCAGTACTTC.

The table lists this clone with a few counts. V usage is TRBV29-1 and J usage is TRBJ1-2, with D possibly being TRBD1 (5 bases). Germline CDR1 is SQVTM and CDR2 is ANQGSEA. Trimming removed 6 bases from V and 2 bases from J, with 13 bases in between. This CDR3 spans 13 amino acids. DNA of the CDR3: TGCAGCGTAGGGACGGAAAAAAACTATGGCTACACCTTC. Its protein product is CSVGTEKNYGYTF.

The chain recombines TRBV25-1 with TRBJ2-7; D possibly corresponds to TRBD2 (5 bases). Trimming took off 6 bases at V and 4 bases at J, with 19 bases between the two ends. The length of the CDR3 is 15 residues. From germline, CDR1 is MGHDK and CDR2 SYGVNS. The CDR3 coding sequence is TGTGCCAGCAGAGATGGACTGGCGCGGTGGTACGAGCAGTACTTC. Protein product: CASRDGLARWYEQYF.

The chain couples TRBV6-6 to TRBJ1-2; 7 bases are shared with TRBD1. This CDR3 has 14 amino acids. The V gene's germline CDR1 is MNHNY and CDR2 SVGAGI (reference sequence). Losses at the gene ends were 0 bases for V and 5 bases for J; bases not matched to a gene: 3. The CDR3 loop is CASSYSEGAYGYTF. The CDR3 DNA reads TGTGCCAGCAGTTACTCGGAGGGGGCTTATGGCTACACCTTC.

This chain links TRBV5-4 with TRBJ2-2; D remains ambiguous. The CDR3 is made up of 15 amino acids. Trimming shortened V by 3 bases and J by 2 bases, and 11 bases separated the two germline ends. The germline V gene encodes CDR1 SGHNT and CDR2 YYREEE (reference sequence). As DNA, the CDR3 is TGTGCCAGCAGCTCGCAGGCGAGAAACACCGGGGAGCTGTTTTTT. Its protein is CASSSQARNTGELFF.